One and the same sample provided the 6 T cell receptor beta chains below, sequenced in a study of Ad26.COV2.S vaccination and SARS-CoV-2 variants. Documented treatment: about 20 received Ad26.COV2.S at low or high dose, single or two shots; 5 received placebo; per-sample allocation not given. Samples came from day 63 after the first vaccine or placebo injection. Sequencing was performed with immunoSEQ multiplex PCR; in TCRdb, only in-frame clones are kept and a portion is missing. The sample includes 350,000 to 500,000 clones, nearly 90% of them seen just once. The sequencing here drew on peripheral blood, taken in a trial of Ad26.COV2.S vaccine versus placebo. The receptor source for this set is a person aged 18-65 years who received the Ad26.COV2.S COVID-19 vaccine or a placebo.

The CDR3 protein is CASSQELANEKLFF. The CDR3 nucleotides read TGTGCCAGCAGCCAAGAACTGGCGAATGAAAAACTGTTTTTT. The V and J genes are TRBV4-2 and TRBJ1-4, with D uncertain. Germline CDR1 reads LGHNA; CDR2 reads YNFKEQ. The germline V and J ends were trimmed by 0 bases and 5 bases, with 7 bases remaining between them. The CDR3 is 14 residues long.

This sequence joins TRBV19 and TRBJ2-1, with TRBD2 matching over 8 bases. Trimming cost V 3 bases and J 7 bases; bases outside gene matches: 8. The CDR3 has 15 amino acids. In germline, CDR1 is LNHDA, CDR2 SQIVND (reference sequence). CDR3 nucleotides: TGTGCCAGTAGTATCGGGCGGGCGGGGGGAAATGAGCAGTTCTTC. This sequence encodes CASSIGRAGGNEQFF.

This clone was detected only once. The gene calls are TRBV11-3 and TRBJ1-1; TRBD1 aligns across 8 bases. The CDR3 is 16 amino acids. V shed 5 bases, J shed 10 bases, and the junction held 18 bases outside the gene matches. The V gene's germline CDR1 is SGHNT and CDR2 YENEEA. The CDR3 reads CASSRPRDRLLVGAFF. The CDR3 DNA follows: TGTGCCAGCAGCCGCCCCCGGGACAGGCTTCTCGTTGGAGCTTTCTTT.

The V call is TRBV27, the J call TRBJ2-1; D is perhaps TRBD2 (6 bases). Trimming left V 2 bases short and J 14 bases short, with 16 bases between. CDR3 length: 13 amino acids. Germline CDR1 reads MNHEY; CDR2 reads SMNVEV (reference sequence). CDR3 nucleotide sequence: TGTGCCAGCAGTTTAAATCCCCATTGGGGGGAGTTCTTC. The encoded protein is CASSLNPHWGEFF.

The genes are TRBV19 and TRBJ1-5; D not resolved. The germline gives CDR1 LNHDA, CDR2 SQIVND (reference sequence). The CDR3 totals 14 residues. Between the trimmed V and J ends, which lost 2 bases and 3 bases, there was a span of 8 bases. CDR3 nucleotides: TGTGCCAGTAGTATATACAGAGCCAATCAGCCCCAGCATTTT. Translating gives CASSIYRANQPQHF.

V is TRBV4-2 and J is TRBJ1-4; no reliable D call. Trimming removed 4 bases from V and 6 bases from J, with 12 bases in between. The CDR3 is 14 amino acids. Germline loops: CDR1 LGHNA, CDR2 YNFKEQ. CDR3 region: CASSPRETYEKLFF. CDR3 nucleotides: TGTGCCAGCAGCCCGCGGGAGACTTATGAAAAACTGTTTTTT.